The 8 T cell receptor beta chains reported below all come from one sample, sequenced in a study of shared clonotypes between healthy human individuals. Sequencing was performed with immunoSEQ multiplex PCR; in TCRdb, only in-frame clones are kept and a portion is missing. The table lists about 490,000 clones, more than 65% of them singletons. Input material: PBMCs. These receptors all stem from a woman in her thirties or forties in good health. Some clones in this sample may be carry-over from other donors' samples.

The V gene is TRBV28, the J gene TRBJ1-1; D is unclear. Germline values: CDR1 MDHEN, CDR2 SYDVKM. Trimming cost V 5 bases and J 5 bases, with 18 bases left between them. The CDR3 length is 15 residues. The CDR3 reads CASSKAPFRRTEAFF. The CDR3 nucleotides read TGTGCCAGCAGTAAAGCCCCATTTCGCCGGACTGAAGCTTTCTTT.

The chain employs TRBV11-2 and TRBJ2-7; D remains ambiguous. Germline lookup yields CDR1 SGHAT and CDR2 FQNNGV. Trimming stripped 4 bases from V and 3 bases from J, with 16 bases between. CDR3 size: 15 residues. The CDR3, as DNA: TGTGCCAGCAGCTCTCTTAAGGTGGGAAACTACGAGCAGTACTTC. This gives the protein CASSSLKVGNYEQYF.

At least ten counts were recorded for this clone. This chain joins TRBV7-2 and TRBJ2-1, with D perhaps TRBD1 (6 bases). The germline CDR1 and CDR2 sequences are SGHTA and FQGNSA. The CDR3 consists of 16 residues. Deletions cut 1 base from V and 4 bases from J, with 14 bases between. The CDR3 DNA is TGTGCCAGCAGCTTAGAGGGGACAACCGAATACAATGAGCAGTTCTTC. Translation: CASSLEGTTEYNEQFF.

V and J are TRBV6-1 and TRBJ1-1, with D possibly TRBD1 on 6 matching bases. The germline CDR1 and CDR2 sequences are MNHNS and SASEGT. The CDR3 spans 15 residues. Between the trimmed V and J ends, which lost 5 bases and 3 bases, there was a span of 16 bases. This CDR3 reads CASSQSQGIYTEAFF. DNA of the CDR3: TGTGCCAGCAGTCAATCCCAGGGGATATACACTGAAGCTTTCTTT.

The rearrangement links TRBV5-1 to TRBJ2-3; D uncertain. This CDR3 is built from 13 residues. V was pared by 5 bases and J by 4 bases, with 11 bases between. From germline, CDR1 is SGHRS and CDR2 YFSETQ. The DNA for the CDR3 is TGCGCCAGCAGACCCACCTCGGCAGATACGCAGTATTTT. This translates into CASRPTSADTQYF.

This clone was recorded a few times. J is TRBJ2-5 and V is TRBV6-4, with no clear D. Looked up from germline, CDR1 is MRHNA and CDR2 is SNTAGT. The length of the CDR3 is 14 residues. Trimming took off 4 bases at V and 2 bases at J, with 11 bases between the two ends. CDR3 in amino acids: CASSVKEEQETQYF. The CDR3 DNA sequence: TGTGCCAGCAGTGTAAAAGAAGAACAAGAGACCCAGTACTTC.

This chain links TRBV6-6 with TRBJ2-7; 8 nucleotides agree with TRBD1. Germline V gives CDR1 MNHNY, CDR2 SVGAGI (reference sequence). The CDR3 consists of 13 residues. Trimming took 6 bases from V and 4 from J; bases not matched to a gene: 5. The CDR3: CASRSDREYEQYF. CDR3 nucleotides: TGTGCCAGCAGGTCGGACAGGGAGTACGAGCAGTACTTC.

This rearrangement joins TRBV25-1 to TRBJ1-4; a possible D gene is TRBD1 (6 bases). The CDR3 totals 14 residues. From germline, CDR1 is MGHDK and CDR2 SYGVNS. V gave up 3 bases and J gave up 8 bases, with 13 bases separating them. Here the CDR3 reads CASSDPRGGEKLFF. The CDR3 DNA follows: TGTGCCAGCAGTGACCCCAGGGGCGGGGAAAAACTGTTTTTT. The full variable domain, rest sourced from reference TRBV25-1 and TRBJ1-4, is EADIYQTPRYLVIGTGKKITLECSQTMGHDKMYWYQQDPGMELHLIHYSYGVNSTEKGDLSSESTVSRIRTEHFPLTLESARPSHTSQYLCASSDPRGGEKLFFGSGTQLSVL.